The 11 T cell receptor beta chains listed next were all sequenced from one sample in a study of response to subunit inactivated influenza vaccine (dated by TCRdb to the late 2010s). Library preparation employed RT-PCR. Sequenced using an Illumina HiSeq 2500. The public reads were run again by TCRdb, first through fastp at Q25 and then through MiXCR, and only productive beta chains were kept. Rows with a matching CDR3 protein are joined into one entry that keeps the most common DNA and genes. The sample table holds approximately 730,000 distinct CDR3 sequences, of which around 14% were seen once. Of the sample, approximately 6.5% is held by the ten largest clones. Sequencing was performed on PBMCs from blood, taken 14 days before vaccination. These receptors were collected from a man in his fifties who received an inactivated influenza vaccine. Donor details come from another sample of the same person, matched by shared clones.

This clonotype was picked up a small number of times. The chain combines TRBV7-9 with TRBJ2-3; 8 bases are shared with TRBD2. This CDR3 is 15 amino acids long. Per germline, CDR1 SEHNR and CDR2 FQNEAQ (reference sequence). V was pared by 4 bases and J by 2 bases, with 5 bases of the junction left unmatched. The CDR3 reads CASSSGLDYTDTQYF. CDR3 nucleotide sequence: TGTGCCAGCAGCTCGGGACTAGATTACACAGATACGCAGTATTTT. Looking up the rest from reference TRBV7-9 and TRBJ2-3 gives the full variable domain: DTGVSQNPRHKITKRGQNVTFRCDPISEHNRLYWYRQTLGQGPEFLTYFQNEAQLEKSRLLSDRFSAERPKGSFSTLEIQRTEQGDSAMYLCASSSGLDYTDTQYFGPGTRLTVL.

Regarding this clonotype: This may arise from a read error, as a much more abundant clone is one base away. V usage is TRBV29-1 and J usage is TRBJ2-5, with D perhaps TRBD1 (6 bases). Germline V gene lookup returns CDR1 SQVTM and CDR2 ANQGSEA. V dropped 1 base and J dropped 0 bases, with 6 bases sitting between them. This CDR3 has 13 residues. CDR3 nucleotides: TGCAGCGTTGAAGGGGGGCACCAAGAGACCCAGTACTTC. It codes for CSVEGGHQETQYF. The complete variable domain, with remaining parts taken from reference TRBV29-1 and TRBJ2-5, reads SAVISQKPSRDICQRGTSLTIQCQVDSQVTMMFWYRQQPGQSLTLIATANQGSEATYESGFVIDKFPISRPNLTFSTLTVSNMSPEDSSIYLCSVEGGHQETQYFGPGTRLLVL.

The V call is TRBV7-6, the J call TRBJ2-7; 8 positions match TRBD1. Germline CDR1 SGHVS, CDR2 FNYEAQ. V gave up 1 base and J gave up 4 bases; unmatched junction bases: 6. The CDR3 consists of 15 residues. The CDR3 DNA reads as TGTGCCAGCAGCTTAGGAGGACAGGGTCCGTACGAGCAGTACTTC. Protein product: CASSLGGQGPYEQYF. Variable domain in full (rest from reference TRBV7-6 and TRBJ2-7): GAGVSQSPRYKVTKRGQDVALRCDPISGHVSLYWYRQALGQGPEFLTYFNYEAQQDKSGLPNDRFSAERPEGSISTLTIQRTEQRDSAMYRCASSLGGQGPYEQYFGPGTRLTVT.

The genes are TRBV6-1 and TRBJ1-2; no definite D call. Trimming took 8 bases from V and 1 from J, leaving 17 bases between them. Germline V gene data show CDR1 as MNHNS and CDR2 as SASEGT. The CDR3 runs to 15 residues. The CDR3 is CASHLRPGDNYGYTF. CDR3 sequence (DNA): TGTGCCAGCCACTTAAGGCCCGGGGATAACTATGGCTACACCTTC.

The chain carries TRBV6-1 and TRBJ2-7; 9 bases agree with TRBD2. V gave up 3 bases and J gave up 4 bases; unmatched junction bases: 4. Germline V CDR1 and CDR2: MNHNS, SASEGT. The CDR3 is made up of 14 amino acids. In DNA, the CDR3 is TGTGCCAGCAGTGAGGCGGGAGGGTCTTACGAGCAGTACTTC. It is translated as CASSEAGGSYEQYF.

The V gene is TRBV15, the J gene TRBJ2-6; the D is unclear. The V and J ends lost 3 bases and 1 base respectively, with 4 bases between them. Germline V gene lookup returns CDR1 LNHNV and CDR2 YYDKDF (reference sequence). CDR3 size: 14 residues. The CDR3 DNA reads as TGTGCCACCAGCAGGAGGTCTGGGGCCAACGTCCTGACTTTC. Residues: CATSRRSGANVLTF.

V usage is TRBV6-4 and J usage is TRBJ2-1; 12 positions match TRBD2. This CDR3 contains 18 residues. V was pared by 3 bases and J by 4 bases, with 10 bases of the junction left unmatched. Germline CDR1 is MRHNA and CDR2 is SNTAGT. CDR3 sequence: CASSEAGLAGYRYNEQFF. The CDR3 DNA is TGTGCCAGCAGTGAGGCTGGACTAGCGGGGTACCGTTACAATGAGCAGTTCTTC.

The sample holds many counts of this clonotype. The junction does not match germline at one end; this may be a read error. This sequence joins TRBV12-3 or TRBV12-4 and TRBJ1-1; possibly TRBD1 for D (5 bases). The CDR3 spans 14 residues. The CDR3 DNA is TGCGCCAGCAGCTTGGGGGGGTTGGGGACTGAAGCTTTCTTT. Encoded protein: CASSLGGLGTEAFF.

The chain recombines TRBV7-2 with TRBJ1-5; TRBD1 might be the D (6 bases). The CDR3 runs 15 residues. Germline V gene sequence: CDR1 SGHTA, CDR2 FQGNSA. Trimming took 1 base from V and 8 from J, leaving 15 bases between them. The CDR3 region is CASSLGGQYKEPQHF. The CDR3 DNA is TGTGCCAGCAGCTTAGGTGGACAGTATAAGGAGCCCCAGCATTTT.

There are a few counts of this clonotype. The chain carries TRBV7-8 and TRBJ2-7, with 8 bases aligning to TRBD1. The CDR3 length is 14 residues. The germline CDR1 and CDR2 sequences are SGHVS and FQNEAQ. With 5 bases clipped from V and 7 bases from J, the junction kept 10 bases outside the gene matches. CDR3 sequence reads: CASSRTGPHGEQYF. CDR3 coding DNA: TGTGCCAGCAGCCGGACAGGGCCCCATGGGGAGCAGTACTTC.

This clonotype was found a few times. The rearrangement joins TRBV28 to TRBJ2-1; 11 nucleotides align to TRBD2. V was pared by 6 bases and J by 8 bases, with 3 bases of the junction left unmatched. The CDR3 covers 13 residues. From germline, CDR1 is MDHEN and CDR2 SYDVKM. CDR3 region: CASRLAGVYEQFF. CDR3 sequence (DNA): TGTGCCAGCAGACTAGCGGGAGTTTATGAGCAGTTCTTC.